This T cell receptor (beta chain) emerged from a study of T-cell memory formation after mild COVID-19. This clonotype showed up many times. Its specificity is not known. General observations from the study: Contracting clones, day 15 to 85, had balanced CD4/CD8, and later expanders favored CD4+.

CDR1 SGHRS and CDR2 YFSETQ come from the germline V gene. V was pared by 0 bases and J by 3 bases, with 9 bases between. This CDR3 has 14 amino acids. MiXCR, run by TCRdb on the 5' RACE reads, gives a single entry per CDR3 protein. The table shows 260,000 or so distinct CDR3 sequences, with around 15% occurring only once. The specimen was PBMCs or a T cell subset sorted from them (not recorded which). The clonotype was recovered from a man between 18 and 29 years old who had mild COVID-19 (a few samples of this study predate the infection). Cell type and time point are not known. This chain links TRBV5-1 with TRBJ2-5; D is possibly TRBD2 (7 bases). CDR3 DNA: TGCGCCAGCAGCTTGGGGGGGGGCGAAGAGACCCAGTACTTC. This gives the protein CASSLGGGEETQYF.